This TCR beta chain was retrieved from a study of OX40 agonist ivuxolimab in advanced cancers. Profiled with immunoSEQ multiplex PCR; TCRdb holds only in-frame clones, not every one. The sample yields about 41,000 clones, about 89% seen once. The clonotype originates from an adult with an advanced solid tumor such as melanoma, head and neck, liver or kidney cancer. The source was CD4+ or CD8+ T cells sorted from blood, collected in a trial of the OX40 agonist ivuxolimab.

CDR3 in DNA: TGCGCCAGCAGCGCGGGACAGCGACTAAACTATGGCTACACCTTC. This gives the protein CASSAGQRLNYGYTF. This chain links TRBV4-1 with TRBJ1-2; 7 bases fit TRBD1. J lost 2 bases, V lost 5 bases, and 8 bases had no gene match. CDR1 is MGHRA and CDR2 is YSYEKL in the germline V gene. This CDR3 is built from 15 residues.